The 12 T cell receptor beta chains below come from one sample, sequenced in a study of T cell responses to AZD1222 COVID-19 vaccine. Some clones are missing from TCRdb's copy, which holds only in-frame ones; the method was immunoSEQ multiplex PCR. The table includes around 150,000 clones, about nine tenths detected once. The sequencing here drew on peripheral blood, taken 28 days after the second AZD1222 dose. These receptors all stem from an adult who received the AZD1222 COVID-19 vaccine.

This clone was counted once. This sequence joins TRBV14 and TRBJ2-7, with 8 bases aligning to TRBD1. CDR3 length equals 15 residues. Trimming cost V 4 bases and J 3 bases; bases outside gene matches: 8. Germline CDR1 and CDR2: SGHDN and FVKESK. CDR3 in amino acids: CASSPGKDRVYEQYF. As DNA, the CDR3 is TGTGCCAGCAGCCCAGGGAAGGACAGGGTCTACGAGCAGTACTTC.

The chain is built from TRBV6-5 and TRBJ1-3; possible D gene TRBD1, 5 bases. V was cut by 0 bases and J by 0 bases, with 9 bases left in between. Germline CDR1 and CDR2: MNHEY and SVGAGI. The CDR3 has 16 residues. For the CDR3, the DNA is TGTGCCAGCAGTTACTCTGGGGGATTCTCTGGAAACACCATATATTTT. Encoded protein: CASSYSGGFSGNTIYF.

The chain combines TRBV5-1 with TRBJ2-7, with D tentatively TRBD2 (5 bases). This CDR3 spans 14 amino acids. The ends were cut back, 0 bases at V and 5 bases at J, with 12 bases in the middle. The germline V gene encodes CDR1 SGHRS and CDR2 YFSETQ. In DNA form, the CDR3 reads TGCGCCAGCAGCTTGGCGGAGGTCGTCCACGAGCAGTACTTC. The encoded protein is CASSLAEVVHEQYF.

The V call is TRBV3-1 (or the pseudogene TRBV3-2), the J call TRBJ1-3; D not resolved. The CDR3 sequence is 11 residues long. Trimming pared 8 bases from V and 6 bases from J, leaving 8 bases between. Germline CDR1 and CDR2: LGHDT and YNNKEL (reference sequence). In DNA, the CDR3 is TGTGCCAGCCTTGGCGCAAACACCATATATTTT. Amino acid sequence: CASLGANTIYF.

The chain has TRBV6-2 or TRBV6-3 and TRBJ2-1, with 9 bases identical to TRBD2. CDR3 length: 15 amino acids. The junction had 9 bases not matched to a gene; V was cut back by 6 bases and J by 6 bases. Germline V gene data show CDR1 as MNHEY and CDR2 as SVGEGT. The CDR3 is CASSNTGLAGNEQFF. CDR3 coding DNA: TGTGCCAGCAGCAACACGGGACTAGCCGGCAATGAGCAGTTCTTC.

This clone has just a few counts. This chain connects TRBV7-8 to TRBJ1-4; D perhaps matches TRBD1 (5 bases). CDR3 length: 14 residues. Per germline, CDR1 SGHVS and CDR2 FQNEAQ. V lost 1 base to trimming and J lost 8 bases, with 11 bases between them. The CDR3 loop is CASSLGQGREKLFF. The CDR3 region has the DNA TGTGCCAGCAGCTTAGGTCAGGGAAGGGAAAAACTGTTTTTT.

The chain links TRBV5-1 to TRBJ1-4, with a tentative D call TRBD1 (5 bases). This CDR3 has 16 residues. Germline CDR1 SGHRS, CDR2 YFSETQ. Trimming pared 5 bases from V and 7 bases from J, leaving 21 bases between. DNA of the CDR3: TGCGCCAGCAGTTTACCAGGGACGGGTTACGGTGAAAAACTGTTTTTT. As protein: CASSLPGTGYGEKLFF.

This chain joins TRBV19 and TRBJ1-1, with D perhaps TRBD1 (5 bases). Germline V gene sequence: CDR1 LNHDA, CDR2 SQIVND (reference sequence). Trimming stripped 1 base from V and 5 bases from J, with 14 bases between. CDR3 length equals 15 residues. The CDR3 DNA follows: TGTGCCAGTAGTATAGCGGGGACGGCGGGGACTGAAGCTTTCTTT. It codes for CASSIAGTAGTEAFF.

About this clone itself: This likely reflects a read error, since a far larger clone is one base away. V and J are TRBV5-4 and TRBJ2-2; TRBD2 aligns across 8 bases. Trimming took 1 base from V and 1 from J; bases not matched to a gene: 0. The CDR3 spans 15 residues. Germline V gives CDR1 SGHNT, CDR2 YYREEE (reference sequence). CDR3 nucleotides: TGTGCCAGCAGCTTGACTAGCGGGAACACCGGGGAGCTGTTTTTT. This encodes CASSLTSGNTGELFF.

The V call is TRBV5-6, the J call TRBJ1-1, with TRBD1 as a possible D gene (6 bases). The CDR3 has 13 amino acids. The V gene lost 4 bases and the J gene lost 3 bases, with 10 bases spanning the gap. Germline V CDR1 and CDR2: SGHDT, YYEEEE. The CDR3 protein is CASSVDRHTEAFF. The DNA for the CDR3 is TGTGCCAGCAGCGTCGACAGGCACACTGAAGCTTTCTTT.

The J gene is TRBJ1-3, the V gene TRBV2; a weak D match, TRBD1 (5 bases). The CDR3 runs 16 residues. Trimming removed 1 base at V and 0 bases at J, with 10 bases between. CDR1 and CDR2 from the germline V gene are SNHLY and FYNNEI. In DNA form, the CDR3 reads TGTGCCAGCAGTGAAGGGGACGCGTCCTCTGGAAACACCATATATTTT. This sequence encodes CASSEGDASSGNTIYF.

This chain links TRBV19 with TRBJ2-5; D is unclear. Germline V gives CDR1 LNHDA, CDR2 SQIVND (reference sequence). V was trimmed by 6 bases and J by 4 bases, leaving 15 bases between them. The CDR3 consists of 14 residues. CDR3 in amino acids: CASSPIGARETQYF. CDR3 nucleotide sequence: TGTGCCAGTAGCCCGATTGGTGCTCGAGAGACCCAGTACTTC.